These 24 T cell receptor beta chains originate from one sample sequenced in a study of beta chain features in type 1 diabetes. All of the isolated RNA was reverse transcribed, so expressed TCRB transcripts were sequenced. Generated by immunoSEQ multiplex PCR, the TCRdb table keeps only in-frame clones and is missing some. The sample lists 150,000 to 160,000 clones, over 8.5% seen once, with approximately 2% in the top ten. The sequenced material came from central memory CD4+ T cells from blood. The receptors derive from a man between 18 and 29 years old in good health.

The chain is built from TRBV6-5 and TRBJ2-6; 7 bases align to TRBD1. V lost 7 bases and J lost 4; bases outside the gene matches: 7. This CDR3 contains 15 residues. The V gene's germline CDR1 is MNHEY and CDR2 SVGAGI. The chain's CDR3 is CASTPGGRGANVLTF. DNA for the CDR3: TGTGCCAGCACGCCAGGGGGAAGAGGGGCCAACGTCCTGACTTTC.

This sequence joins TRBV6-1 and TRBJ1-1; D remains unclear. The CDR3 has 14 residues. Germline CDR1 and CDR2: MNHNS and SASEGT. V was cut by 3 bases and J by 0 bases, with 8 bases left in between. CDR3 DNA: TGTGCCAGCAGTGAGCTGCTAATGAACACTGAAGCTTTCTTT. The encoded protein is CASSELLMNTEAFF.

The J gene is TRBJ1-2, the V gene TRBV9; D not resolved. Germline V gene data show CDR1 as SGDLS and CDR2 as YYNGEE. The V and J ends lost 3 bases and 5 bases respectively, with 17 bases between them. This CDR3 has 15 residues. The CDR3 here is CASSASRIPTYGYTF. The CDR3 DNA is TGTGCCAGCAGCGCATCCCGTATACCCACTTATGGCTACACCTTC.

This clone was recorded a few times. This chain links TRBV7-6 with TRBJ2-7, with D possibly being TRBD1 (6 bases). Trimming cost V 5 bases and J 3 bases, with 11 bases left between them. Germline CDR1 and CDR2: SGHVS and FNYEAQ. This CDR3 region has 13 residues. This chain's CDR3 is CASSKTQGYEQYF. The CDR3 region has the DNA TGTGCCAGCAGCAAGACACAGGGCTACGAGCAGTACTTC.

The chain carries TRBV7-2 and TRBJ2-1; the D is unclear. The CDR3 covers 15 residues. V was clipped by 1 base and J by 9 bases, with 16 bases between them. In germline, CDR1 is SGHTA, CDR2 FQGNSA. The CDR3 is CASSLDRNRLSEQFF. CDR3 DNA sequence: TGTGCCAGCAGCTTAGATCGGAATAGATTATCTGAGCAGTTCTTC.

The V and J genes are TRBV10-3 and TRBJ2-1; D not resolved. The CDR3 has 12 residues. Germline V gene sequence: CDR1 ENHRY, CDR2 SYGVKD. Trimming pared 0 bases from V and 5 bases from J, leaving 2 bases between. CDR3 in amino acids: CAISESDNEQFF. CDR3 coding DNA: TGTGCCATCAGTGAGTCCGACAATGAGCAGTTCTTC.

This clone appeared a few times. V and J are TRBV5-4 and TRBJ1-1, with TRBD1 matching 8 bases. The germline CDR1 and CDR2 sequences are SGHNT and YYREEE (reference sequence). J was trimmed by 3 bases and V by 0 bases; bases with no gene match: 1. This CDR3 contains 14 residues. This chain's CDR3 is CASSLAGQDTEAFF. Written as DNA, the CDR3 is TGTGCCAGCAGCTTGGCGGGACAGGACACTGAAGCTTTCTTT.

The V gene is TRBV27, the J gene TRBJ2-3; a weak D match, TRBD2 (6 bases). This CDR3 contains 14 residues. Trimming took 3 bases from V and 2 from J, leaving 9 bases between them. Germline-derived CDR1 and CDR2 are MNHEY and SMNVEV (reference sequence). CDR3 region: CASSLGRPTDTQYF. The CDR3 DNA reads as TGTGCCAGCAGTTTGGGGAGGCCCACAGATACGCAGTATTTT.

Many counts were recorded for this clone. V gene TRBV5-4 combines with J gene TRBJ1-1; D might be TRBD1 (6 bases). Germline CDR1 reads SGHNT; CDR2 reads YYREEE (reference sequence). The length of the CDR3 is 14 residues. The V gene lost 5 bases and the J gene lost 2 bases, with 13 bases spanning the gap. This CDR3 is CASSYRQVNTEAFF. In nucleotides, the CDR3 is TGTGCCAGCAGTTATAGACAGGTCAACACTGAAGCTTTCTTT.

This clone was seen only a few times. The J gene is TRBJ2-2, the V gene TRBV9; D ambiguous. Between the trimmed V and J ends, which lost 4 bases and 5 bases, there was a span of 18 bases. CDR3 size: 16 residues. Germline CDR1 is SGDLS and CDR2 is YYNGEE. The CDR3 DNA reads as TGTGCCAGCAGCCCCCTCGGCGCCAGGCTAACCGGGGAGCTGTTTTTT. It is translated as CASSPLGARLTGELFF.

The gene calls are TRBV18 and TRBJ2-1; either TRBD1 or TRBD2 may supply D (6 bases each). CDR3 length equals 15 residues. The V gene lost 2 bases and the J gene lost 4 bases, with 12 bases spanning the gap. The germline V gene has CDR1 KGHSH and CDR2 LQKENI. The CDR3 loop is CASSPGGGNYNEQFF. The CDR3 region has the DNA TGTGCCAGCTCACCAGGAGGGGGAAATTACAATGAGCAGTTCTTC. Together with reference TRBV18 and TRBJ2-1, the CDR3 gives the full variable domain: NAGVMQNPRHLVRRRGQEARLRCSPMKGHSHVYWYRQLPEEGLKFMVYLQKENIIDESGMPKERFSAEFPKEGPSILRIQQVVRGDSAAYFCASSPGGGNYNEQFFGPGTRLTVL.

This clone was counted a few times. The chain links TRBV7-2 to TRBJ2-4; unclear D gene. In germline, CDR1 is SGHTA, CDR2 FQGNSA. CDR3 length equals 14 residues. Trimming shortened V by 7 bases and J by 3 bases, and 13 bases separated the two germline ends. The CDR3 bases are TGTGCCAGCACCCCACCCGGAGTCAAAAACATTCAGTACTTC. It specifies CASTPPGVKNIQYF.

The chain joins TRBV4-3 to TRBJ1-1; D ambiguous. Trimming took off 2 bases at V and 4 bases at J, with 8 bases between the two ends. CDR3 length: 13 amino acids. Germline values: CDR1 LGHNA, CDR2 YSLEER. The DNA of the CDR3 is TGCGCCAGCAGCCAAAGAGGGATCACTGAAGCTTTCTTT. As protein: CASSQRGITEAFF.

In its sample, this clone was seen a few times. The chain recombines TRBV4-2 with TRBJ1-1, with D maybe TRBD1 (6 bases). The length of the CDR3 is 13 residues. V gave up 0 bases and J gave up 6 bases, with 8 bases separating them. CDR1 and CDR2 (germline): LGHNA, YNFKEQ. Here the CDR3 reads CASSQDHRAEAFF. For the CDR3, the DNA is TGTGCCAGCAGCCAAGATCACAGGGCTGAAGCTTTCTTT.

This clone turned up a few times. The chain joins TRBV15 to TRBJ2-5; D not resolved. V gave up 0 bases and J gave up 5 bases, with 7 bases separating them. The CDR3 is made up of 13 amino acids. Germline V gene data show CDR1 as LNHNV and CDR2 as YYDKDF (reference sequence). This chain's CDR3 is CATSRDSWETQYF. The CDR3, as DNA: TGTGCCACCAGCAGAGATTCTTGGGAGACCCAGTACTTC. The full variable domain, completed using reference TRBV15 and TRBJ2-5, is DAMVIQNPRYQVTQFGKPVTLSCSQTLNHNVMYWYQQKSSQAPKLLFHYYDKDFNNEADTPDNFQSRRPNTSFCFLDIRSPGLGDTAMYLCATSRDSWETQYFGPGTRLLVL.

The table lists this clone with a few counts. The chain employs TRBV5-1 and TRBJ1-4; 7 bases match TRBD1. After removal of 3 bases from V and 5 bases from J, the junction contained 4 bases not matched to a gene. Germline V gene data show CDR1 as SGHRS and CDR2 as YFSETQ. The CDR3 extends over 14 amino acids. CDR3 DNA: TGCGCCAGCAGCTCCCAGGGGGGGAATGAAAAACTGTTTTTT. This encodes CASSSQGGNEKLFF.

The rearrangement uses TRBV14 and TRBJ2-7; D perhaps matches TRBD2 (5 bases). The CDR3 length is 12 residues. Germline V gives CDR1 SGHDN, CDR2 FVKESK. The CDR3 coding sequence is TGTGCTTTGGGAGCAGTCTACTACGAGCAGTACTTC. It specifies CALGAVYYEQYF.

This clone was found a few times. The CDR3 DNA sequence: TGTGCCAGCAGCCCATGGACAGATAATACCAATGAAAAACTGTTTTTT. It translates to CASSPWTDNTNEKLFF. This sequence joins TRBV7-2 and TRBJ1-4; D may be TRBD1 (6 bases). V lost 5 bases and J lost 5, with 18 bases in between. The CDR3 contains 16 residues. Germline V gene data show CDR1 as SGHTA and CDR2 as FQGNSA.

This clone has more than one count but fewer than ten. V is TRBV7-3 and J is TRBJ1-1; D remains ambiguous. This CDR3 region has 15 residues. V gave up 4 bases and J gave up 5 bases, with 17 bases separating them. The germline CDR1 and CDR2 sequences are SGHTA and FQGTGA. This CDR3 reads CASSSQDIGRTEAFF. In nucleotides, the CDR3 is TGTGCCAGCAGCTCTCAGGATATTGGTCGAACTGAAGCTTTCTTT.

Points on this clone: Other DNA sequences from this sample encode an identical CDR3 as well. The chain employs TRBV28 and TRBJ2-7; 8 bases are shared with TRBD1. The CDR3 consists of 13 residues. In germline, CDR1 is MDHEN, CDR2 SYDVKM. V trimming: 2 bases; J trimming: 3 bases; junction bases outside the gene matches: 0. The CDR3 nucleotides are TGTGCCAGCAGTTTAACAGGGGGCTACGAGCAGTACTTC. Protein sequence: CASSLTGGYEQYF.

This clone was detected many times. In DNA, the CDR3 is TGTGCCAGCAGCTGGACTAGCGGGACCAAAAACATTCAGTACTTC. This gives the protein CASSWTSGTKNIQYF. The chain employs TRBV7-9 and TRBJ2-4, with 12 bases fitting TRBD2. V lost 4 bases, J lost 2 bases, and 0 bases stayed unmatched. In germline, CDR1 is SEHNR, CDR2 FQNEAQ (reference sequence). The CDR3 has 15 amino acids.

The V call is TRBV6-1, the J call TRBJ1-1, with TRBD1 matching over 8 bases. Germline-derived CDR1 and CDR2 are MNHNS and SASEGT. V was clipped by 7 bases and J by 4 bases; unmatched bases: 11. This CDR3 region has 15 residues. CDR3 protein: CASIFGQGISTEAFF. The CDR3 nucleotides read TGTGCCAGCATCTTTGGACAGGGTATTTCCACTGAAGCTTTCTTT.

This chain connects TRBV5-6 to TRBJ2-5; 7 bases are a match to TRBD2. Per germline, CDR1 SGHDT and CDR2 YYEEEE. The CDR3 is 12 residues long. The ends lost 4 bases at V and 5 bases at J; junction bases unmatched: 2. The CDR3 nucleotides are TGTGCCAGCAGCCGTAGCGGGGAGACCCAGTACTTC. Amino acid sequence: CASSRSGETQYF.

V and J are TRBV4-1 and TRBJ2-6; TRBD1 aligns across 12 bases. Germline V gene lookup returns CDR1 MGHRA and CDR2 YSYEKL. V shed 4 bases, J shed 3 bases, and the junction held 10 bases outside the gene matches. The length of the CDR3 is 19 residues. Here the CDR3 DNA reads TGCGCCAGCAGCCTAGTACCGGGACAGGGGGCATTTGGGGCCAACGTCCTGACTTTC. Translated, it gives CASSLVPGQGAFGANVLTF.